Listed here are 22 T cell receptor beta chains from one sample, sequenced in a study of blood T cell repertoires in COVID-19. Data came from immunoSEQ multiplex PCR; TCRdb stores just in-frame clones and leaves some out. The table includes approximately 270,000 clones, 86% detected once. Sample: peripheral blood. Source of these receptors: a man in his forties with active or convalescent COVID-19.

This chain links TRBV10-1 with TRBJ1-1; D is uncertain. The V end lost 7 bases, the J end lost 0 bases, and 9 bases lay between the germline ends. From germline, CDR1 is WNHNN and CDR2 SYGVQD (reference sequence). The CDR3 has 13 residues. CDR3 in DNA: TGCGCCAGCAAGAGCGGGATGAACACTGAAGCTTTCTTT. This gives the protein CASKSGMNTEAFF.

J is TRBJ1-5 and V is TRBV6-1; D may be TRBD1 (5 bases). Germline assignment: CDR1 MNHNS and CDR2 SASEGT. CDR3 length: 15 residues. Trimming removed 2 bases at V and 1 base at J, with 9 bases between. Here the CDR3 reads CASSEWRGSNQPQHF. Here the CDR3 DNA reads TGTGCCAGCAGTGAATGGAGGGGAAGCAATCAGCCCCAGCATTTT.

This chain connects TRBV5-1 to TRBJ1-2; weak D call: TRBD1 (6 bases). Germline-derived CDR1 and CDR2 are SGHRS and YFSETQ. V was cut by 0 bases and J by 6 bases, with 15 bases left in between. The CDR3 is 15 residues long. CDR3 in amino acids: CASSLAVARGHGYTF. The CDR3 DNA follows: TGCGCCAGCAGCTTGGCCGTCGCCAGGGGCCATGGCTACACCTTC. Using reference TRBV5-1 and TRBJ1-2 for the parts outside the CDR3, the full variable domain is KAGVTQTPRYLIKTRGQQVTLSCSPISGHRSVSWYQQTPGQGLQFLFEYFSETQRNKGNFPGRFSGRQFSNSRSEMNVSTLELGDSALYLCASSLAVARGHGYTFGSGTRLTVV.

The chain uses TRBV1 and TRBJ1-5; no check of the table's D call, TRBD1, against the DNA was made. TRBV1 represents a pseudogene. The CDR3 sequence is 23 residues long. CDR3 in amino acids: CTSSPTSQGTNRGKTVKNQPQHF. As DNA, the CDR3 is TGCACCAGCAGCCCCACCTCTCAGGGAACAAATAGGGGGAAAACAGTAAAAAATCAGCCCCAGCATTTT.

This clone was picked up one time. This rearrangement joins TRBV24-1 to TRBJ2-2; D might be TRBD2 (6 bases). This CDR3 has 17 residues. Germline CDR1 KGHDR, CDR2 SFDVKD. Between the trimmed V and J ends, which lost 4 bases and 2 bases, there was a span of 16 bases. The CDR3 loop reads CATSDASGRGNTGELFF. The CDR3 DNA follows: TGTGCCACCAGTGACGCATCTGGGCGGGGAAACACCGGGGAGCTGTTTTTT.

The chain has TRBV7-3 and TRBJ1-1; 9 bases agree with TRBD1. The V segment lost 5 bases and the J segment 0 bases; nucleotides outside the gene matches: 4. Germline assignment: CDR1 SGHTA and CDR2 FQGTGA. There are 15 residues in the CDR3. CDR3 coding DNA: TGTGCCAGCAGCGCGACAGGGGGGATGAACACTGAAGCTTTCTTT. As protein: CASSATGGMNTEAFF.

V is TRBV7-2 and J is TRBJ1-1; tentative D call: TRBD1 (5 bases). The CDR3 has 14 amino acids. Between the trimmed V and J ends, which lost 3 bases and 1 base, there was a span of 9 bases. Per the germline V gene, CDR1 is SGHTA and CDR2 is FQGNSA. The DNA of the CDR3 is TGTGCCAGCAGCTTGCAGGGAACGAACACTGAAGCTTTCTTT. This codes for CASSLQGTNTEAFF.

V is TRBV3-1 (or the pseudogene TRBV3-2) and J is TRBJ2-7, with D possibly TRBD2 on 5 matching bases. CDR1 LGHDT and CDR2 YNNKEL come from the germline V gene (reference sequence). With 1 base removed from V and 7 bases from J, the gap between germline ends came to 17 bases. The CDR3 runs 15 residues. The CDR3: CASSQGPQLGREQYF. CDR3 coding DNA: TGTGCCAGCAGCCAAGGCCCCCAACTAGGGCGTGAGCAGTACTTC.

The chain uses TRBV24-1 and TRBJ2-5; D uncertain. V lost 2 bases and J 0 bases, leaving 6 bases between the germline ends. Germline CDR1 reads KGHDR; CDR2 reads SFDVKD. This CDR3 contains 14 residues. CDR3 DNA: TGTGCCACCAGTGATTACTACCACCAAGAGACCCAGTACTTC. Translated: CATSDYYHQETQYF.

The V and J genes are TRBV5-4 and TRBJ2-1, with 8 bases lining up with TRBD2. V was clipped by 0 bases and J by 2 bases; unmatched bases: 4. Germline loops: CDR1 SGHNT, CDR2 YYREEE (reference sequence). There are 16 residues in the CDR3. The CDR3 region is CASSLGGGGTYNEQFF. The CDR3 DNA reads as TGTGCCAGCAGCTTGGGTGGCGGGGGGACCTACAATGAGCAGTTCTTC.

The CDR3 sequence is CASSLVRRGREAFF. In DNA form, the CDR3 reads TGTGCCAGCAGTTTGGTTAGGCGAGGCCGAGAAGCTTTCTTT. This sequence joins TRBV28 and TRBJ1-1; the D is unclear. There are 14 residues in the CDR3. The V gene lost 3 bases and the J gene lost 8 bases, with 16 bases spanning the gap. The germline V gene encodes CDR1 MDHEN and CDR2 SYDVKM.

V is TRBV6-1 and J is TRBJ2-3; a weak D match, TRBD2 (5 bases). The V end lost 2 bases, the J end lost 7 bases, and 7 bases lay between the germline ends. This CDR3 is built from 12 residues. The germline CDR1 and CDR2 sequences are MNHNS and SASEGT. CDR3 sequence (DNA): TGTGCCAGCAGTGAACGGGGTAATACGCAGTATTTT. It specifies CASSERGNTQYF.

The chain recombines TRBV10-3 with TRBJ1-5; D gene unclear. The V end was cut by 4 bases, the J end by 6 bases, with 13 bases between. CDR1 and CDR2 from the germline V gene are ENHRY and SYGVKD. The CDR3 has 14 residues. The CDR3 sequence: CAISVGGLGQPQHF. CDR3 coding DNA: TGTGCCATCAGTGTAGGAGGGCTGGGTCAGCCCCAGCATTTT.

Here the CDR3 reads CASSLAGTHSYEQYF. Here the CDR3 DNA reads TGTGCCAGCAGTTTAGCGGGAACCCATTCCTACGAGCAGTACTTC. The genes are TRBV6-2 or TRBV6-3 and TRBJ2-7; TRBD2 matches 8 bases. CDR3 size: 15 residues. The V gene's germline CDR1 is MNHEY and CDR2 SVGEGT. Trimming took 4 bases from V and 1 from J; bases not matched to a gene: 6.

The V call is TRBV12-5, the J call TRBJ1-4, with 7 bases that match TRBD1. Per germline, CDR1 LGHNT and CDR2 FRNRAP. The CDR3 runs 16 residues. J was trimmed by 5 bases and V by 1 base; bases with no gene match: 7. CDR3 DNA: TGTGCTAGTGGTTTGGAATCGGGACAGCTGAATGAAAAACTGTTTTTT. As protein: CASGLESGQLNEKLFF.

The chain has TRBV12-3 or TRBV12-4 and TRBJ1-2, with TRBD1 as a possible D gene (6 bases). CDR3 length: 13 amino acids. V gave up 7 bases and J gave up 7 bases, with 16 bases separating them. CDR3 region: CASTGGGLSGYTF. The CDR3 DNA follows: TGTGCCAGCACTGGCGGGGGGCTGAGTGGCTACACCTTC.

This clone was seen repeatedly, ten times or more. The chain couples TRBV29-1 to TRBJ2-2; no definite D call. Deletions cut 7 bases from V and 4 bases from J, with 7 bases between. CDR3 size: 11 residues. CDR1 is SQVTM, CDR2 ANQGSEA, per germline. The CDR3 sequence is CSAHFTGELFF. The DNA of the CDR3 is TGCAGCGCCCATTTCACCGGGGAGCTGTTTTTT.

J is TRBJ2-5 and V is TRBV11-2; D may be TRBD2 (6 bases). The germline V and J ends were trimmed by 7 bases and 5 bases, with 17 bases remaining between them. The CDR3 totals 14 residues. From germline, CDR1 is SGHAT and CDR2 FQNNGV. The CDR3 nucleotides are TGTGCCAGCACCTTGGCCGGGGGTGGGGAGACCCAGTACTTC. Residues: CASTLAGGGETQYF.

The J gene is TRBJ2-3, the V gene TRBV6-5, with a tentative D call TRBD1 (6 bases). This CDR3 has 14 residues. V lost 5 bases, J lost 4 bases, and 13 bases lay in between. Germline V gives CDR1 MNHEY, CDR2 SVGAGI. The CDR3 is CASSPRTDSDTQYF. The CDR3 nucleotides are TGTGCCAGCAGTCCCCGGACAGATTCAGATACGCAGTATTTT.

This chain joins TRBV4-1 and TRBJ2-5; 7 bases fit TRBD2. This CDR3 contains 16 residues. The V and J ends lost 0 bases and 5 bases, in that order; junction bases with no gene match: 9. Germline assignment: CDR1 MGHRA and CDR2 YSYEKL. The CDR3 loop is CASSQEWAGGFETQYF. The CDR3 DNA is TGCGCCAGCAGCCAAGAATGGGCCGGGGGGTTTGAGACCCAGTACTTC.

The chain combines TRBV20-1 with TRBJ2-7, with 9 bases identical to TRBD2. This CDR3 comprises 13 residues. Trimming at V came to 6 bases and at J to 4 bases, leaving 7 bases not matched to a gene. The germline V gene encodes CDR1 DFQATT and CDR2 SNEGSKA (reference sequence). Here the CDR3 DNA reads TGCAGTGCCAGTAGCGGGAGCCAGTACGAGCAGTACTTC. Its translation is CSASSGSQYEQYF.

CDR3 bases: TGTGCCAGTAGTATCAGCCGGGGGGGCAATGAGCAGTTCTTC. Encoded protein: CASSISRGGNEQFF. J is TRBJ2-1 and V is TRBV19; TRBD2 matches at 8 bases. The CDR3 is made up of 14 amino acids. Germline loops: CDR1 LNHDA, CDR2 SQIVND (reference sequence). The V and J ends lost 3 bases and 6 bases, in that order; junction bases with no gene match: 4.